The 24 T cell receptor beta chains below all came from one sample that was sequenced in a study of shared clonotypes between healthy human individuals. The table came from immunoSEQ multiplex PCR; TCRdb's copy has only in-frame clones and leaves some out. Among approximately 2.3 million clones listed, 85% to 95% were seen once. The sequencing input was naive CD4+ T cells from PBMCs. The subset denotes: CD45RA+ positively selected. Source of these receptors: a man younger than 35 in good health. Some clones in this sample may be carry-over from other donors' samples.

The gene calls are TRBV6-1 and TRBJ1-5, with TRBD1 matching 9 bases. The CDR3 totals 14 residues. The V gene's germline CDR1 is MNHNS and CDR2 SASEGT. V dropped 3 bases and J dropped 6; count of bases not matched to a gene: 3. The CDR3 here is CASSDNRGPQPQHF. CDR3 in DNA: TGTGCCAGCAGTGACAACAGGGGGCCTCAGCCCCAGCATTTT.

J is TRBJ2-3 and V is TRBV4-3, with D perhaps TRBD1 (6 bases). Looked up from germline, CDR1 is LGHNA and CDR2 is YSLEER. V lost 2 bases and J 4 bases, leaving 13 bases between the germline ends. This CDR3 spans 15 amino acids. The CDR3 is CASSQLGQAPDTQYF. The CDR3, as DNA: TGCGCCAGCAGCCAATTGGGACAAGCCCCAGATACGCAGTATTTT.

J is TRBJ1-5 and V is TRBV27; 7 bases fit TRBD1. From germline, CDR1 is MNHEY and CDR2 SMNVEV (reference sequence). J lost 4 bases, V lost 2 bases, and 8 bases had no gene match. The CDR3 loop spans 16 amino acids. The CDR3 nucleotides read TGTGCCAGCAGTTTACCTGGGACAGTCTTTAATCAGCCCCAGCATTTT. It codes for CASSLPGTVFNQPQHF.

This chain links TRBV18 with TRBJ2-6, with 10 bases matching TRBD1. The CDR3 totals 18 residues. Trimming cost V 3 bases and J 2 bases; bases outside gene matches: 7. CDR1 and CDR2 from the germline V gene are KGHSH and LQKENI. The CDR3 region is CASSPTGGAGAGANVLTF. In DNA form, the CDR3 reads TGTGCCAGCTCACCGACAGGGGGCGCTGGCGCTGGGGCCAACGTCCTGACTTTC.

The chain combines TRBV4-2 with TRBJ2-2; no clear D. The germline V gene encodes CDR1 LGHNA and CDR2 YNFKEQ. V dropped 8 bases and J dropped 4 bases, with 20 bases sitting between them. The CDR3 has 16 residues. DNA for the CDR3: TGTGCCAGCGGCCGCGTGGGTCCAGGTTCCACCGGGGAGCTGTTTTTT. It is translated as CASGRVGPGSTGELFF.

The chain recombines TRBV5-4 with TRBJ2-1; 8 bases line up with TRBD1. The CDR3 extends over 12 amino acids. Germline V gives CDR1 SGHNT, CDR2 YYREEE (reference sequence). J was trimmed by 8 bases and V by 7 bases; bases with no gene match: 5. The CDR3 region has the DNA TGTGCCAGCGACGACAGGGGCGATGAGCAGTTCTTC. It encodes CASDDRGDEQFF.

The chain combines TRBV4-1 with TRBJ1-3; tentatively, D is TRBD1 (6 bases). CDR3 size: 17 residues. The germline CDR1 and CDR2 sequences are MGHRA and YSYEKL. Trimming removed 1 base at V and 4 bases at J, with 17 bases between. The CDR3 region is CASSQGPTGDRGNTIYF. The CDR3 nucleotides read TGCGCCAGCAGCCAAGGCCCGACAGGTGATCGAGGAAACACCATATATTTT.

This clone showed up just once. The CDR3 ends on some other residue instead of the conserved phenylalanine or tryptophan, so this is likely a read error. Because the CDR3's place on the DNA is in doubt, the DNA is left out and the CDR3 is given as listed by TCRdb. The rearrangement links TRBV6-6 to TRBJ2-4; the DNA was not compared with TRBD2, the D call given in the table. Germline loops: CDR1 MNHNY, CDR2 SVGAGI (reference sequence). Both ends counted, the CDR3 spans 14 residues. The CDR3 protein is CASSYDTSGSRDRV.

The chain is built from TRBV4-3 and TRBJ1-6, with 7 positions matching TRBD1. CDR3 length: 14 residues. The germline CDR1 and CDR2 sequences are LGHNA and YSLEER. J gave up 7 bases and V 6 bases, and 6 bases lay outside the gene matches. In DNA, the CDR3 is TGCGCCAGCAGAGTCGACAGGGACAATTCACCCCTCCACTTT. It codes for CASRVDRDNSPLHF.

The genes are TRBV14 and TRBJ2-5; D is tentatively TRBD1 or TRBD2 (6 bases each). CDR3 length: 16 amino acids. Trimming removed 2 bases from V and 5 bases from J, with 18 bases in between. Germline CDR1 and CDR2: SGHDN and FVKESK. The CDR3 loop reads CASSQPPGDLVETQYF. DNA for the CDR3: TGTGCCAGCAGCCAACCTCCAGGGGACTTGGTGGAGACCCAGTACTTC.

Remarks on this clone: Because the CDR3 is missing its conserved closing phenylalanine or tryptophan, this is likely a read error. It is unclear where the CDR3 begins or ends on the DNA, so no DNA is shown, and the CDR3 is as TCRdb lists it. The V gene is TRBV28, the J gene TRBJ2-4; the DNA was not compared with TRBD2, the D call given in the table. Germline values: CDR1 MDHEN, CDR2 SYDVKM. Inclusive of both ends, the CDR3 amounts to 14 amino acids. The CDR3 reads CASRRDQSYGSLTL.

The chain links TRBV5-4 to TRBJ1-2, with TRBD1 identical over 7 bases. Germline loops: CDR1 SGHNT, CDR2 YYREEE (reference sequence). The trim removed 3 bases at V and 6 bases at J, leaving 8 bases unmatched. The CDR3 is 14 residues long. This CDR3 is CASSSPRQGNGYTF. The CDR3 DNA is TGTGCCAGCAGCTCCCCAAGACAGGGCAATGGCTACACCTTC.

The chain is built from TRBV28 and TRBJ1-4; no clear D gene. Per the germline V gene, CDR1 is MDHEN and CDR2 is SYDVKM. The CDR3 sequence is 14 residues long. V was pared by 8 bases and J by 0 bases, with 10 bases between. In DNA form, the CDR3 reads TGTGCCAGCGGTGAACATACAACTAATGAAAAACTGTTTTTT. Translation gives CASGEHTTNEKLFF. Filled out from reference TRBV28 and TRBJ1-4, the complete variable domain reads DVKVTQSSRYLVKRTGEKVFLECVQDMDHENMFWYRQDPGLGLRLIYFSYDVKMKEKGDIPEGYSVSREKKERFSLILESASTNQTSMYLCASGEHTTNEKLFFGSGTQLSVL.

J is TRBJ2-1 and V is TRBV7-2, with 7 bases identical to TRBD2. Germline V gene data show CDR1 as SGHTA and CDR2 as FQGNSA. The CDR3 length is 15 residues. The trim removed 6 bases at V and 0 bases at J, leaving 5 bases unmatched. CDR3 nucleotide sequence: TGTGCCAGCAGAATAGCGGGCCTCTCCTACAATGAGCAGTTCTTC. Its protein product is CASRIAGLSYNEQFF.

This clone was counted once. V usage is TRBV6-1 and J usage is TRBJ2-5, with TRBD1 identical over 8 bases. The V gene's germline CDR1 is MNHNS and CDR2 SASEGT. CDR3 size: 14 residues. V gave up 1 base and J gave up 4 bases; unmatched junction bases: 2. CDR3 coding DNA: TGTGCCAGCAGTGAAGGCAGGGGGCCAGAGACCCAGTACTTC. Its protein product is CASSEGRGPETQYF.

The chain's CDR3 is CASSPRRGALSEKLFF. DNA for the CDR3: TGTGCCAGCAGCCCACGGCGGGGGGCTCTAAGTGAAAAACTGTTTTTT. V usage is TRBV14 and J usage is TRBJ1-4; perhaps TRBD1 as D (6 bases). This CDR3 has 16 residues. The V gene's germline CDR1 is SGHDN and CDR2 FVKESK. V was pared by 4 bases and J by 7 bases, with 19 bases between.

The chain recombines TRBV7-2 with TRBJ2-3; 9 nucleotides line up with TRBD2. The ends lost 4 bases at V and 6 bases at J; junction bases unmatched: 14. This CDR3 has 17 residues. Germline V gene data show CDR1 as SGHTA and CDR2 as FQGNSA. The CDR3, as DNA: TGTGCCAGCAGCTCTAAGACTAGCGGAGCTGTGGGTGATACGCAGTATTTT. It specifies CASSSKTSGAVGDTQYF.

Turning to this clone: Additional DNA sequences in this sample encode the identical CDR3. The CDR3 reads CASSGGQGNQPQHF. CDR3 DNA sequence: TGTGCCAGCAGTGGGGGACAGGGAAATCAGCCCCAGCATTTT. The J gene is TRBJ1-5, the V gene TRBV6-1; 9 bases fit TRBD1. With V trimmed by 4 bases and J by 4 bases, 2 bases remained unmatched. CDR3 length: 14 residues. CDR1 and CDR2 from the germline V gene are MNHNS and SASEGT.

CDR3 sequence reads: CASSSSRLAEYTDTQYF. The DNA of the CDR3 is TGTGCCAGCAGTTCCTCTCGACTAGCGGAATACACAGATACGCAGTATTTT. The V call is TRBV27, the J call TRBJ2-3, with 9 bases matching TRBD2. Germline loops: CDR1 MNHEY, CDR2 SMNVEV (reference sequence). CDR3 length equals 17 residues. J lost 2 bases, V lost 4 bases, and 10 bases had no gene match.

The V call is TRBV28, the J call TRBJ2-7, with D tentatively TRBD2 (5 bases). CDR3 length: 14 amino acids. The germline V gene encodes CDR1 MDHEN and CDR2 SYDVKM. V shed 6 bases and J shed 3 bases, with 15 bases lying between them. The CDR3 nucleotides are TGTGCCAGCAGCATTCAGATGAGGGACTACGAGCAGTACTTC. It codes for CASSIQMRDYEQYF.

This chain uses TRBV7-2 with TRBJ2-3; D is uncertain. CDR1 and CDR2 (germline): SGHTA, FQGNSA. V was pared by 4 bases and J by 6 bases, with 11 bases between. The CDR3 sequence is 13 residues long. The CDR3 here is CASSYTGTDTQYF. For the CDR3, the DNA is TGTGCCAGCAGCTACACCGGAACGGATACGCAGTATTTT.

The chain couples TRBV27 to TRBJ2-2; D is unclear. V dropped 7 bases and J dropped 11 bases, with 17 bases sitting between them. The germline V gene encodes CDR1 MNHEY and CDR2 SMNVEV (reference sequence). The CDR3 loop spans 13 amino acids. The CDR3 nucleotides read TGTGCCAGCAAAAAACCCGGTCCTTCTGAGCTGTTTTTT. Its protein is CASKKPGPSELFF.

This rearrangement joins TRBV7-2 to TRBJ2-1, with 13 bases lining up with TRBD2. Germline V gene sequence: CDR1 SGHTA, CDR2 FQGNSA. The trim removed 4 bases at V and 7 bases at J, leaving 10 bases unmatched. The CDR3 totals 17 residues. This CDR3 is CASSSHGLAGDDNEQFF. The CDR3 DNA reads TGTGCCAGCAGCTCCCATGGACTAGCGGGAGACGATAATGAGCAGTTCTTC. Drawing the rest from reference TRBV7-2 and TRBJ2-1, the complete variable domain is GAGVSQSPSNKVTEKGKDVELRCDPISGHTALYWYRQSLGQGLEFLIYFQGNSAPDKSGLPSDRFSAERTGGSVSTLTIQRTQQEDSAVYLCASSSHGLAGDDNEQFFGPGTRLTVL.

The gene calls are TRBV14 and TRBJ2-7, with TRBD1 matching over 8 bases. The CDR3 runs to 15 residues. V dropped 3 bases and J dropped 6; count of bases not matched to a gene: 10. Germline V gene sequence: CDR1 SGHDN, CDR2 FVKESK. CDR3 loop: CASSHLEQGALEQYF. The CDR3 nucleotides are TGTGCCAGCAGCCACCTCGAGCAGGGGGCCCTCGAGCAGTACTTC.